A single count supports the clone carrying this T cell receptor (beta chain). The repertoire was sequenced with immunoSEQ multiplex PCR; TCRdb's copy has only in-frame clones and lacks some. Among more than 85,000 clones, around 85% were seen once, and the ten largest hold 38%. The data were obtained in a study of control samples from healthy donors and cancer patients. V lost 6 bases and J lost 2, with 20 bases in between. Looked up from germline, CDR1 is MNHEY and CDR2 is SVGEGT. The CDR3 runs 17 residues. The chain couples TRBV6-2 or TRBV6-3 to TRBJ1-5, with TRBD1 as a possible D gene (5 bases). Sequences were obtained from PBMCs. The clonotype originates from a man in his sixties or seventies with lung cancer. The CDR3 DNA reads TGTGCCAGCAGCCGGGGACTAGGCCCTATGGGCAATCAGCCCCAGCATTTT. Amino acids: CASSRGLGPMGNQPQHF.